This T cell receptor beta chain was identified during a study of low-dose radiotherapy and immunotherapy resistance in tumors (dated by TCRdb to between 2020 and 2023). Some background on the complete study: In Cohort 1, 0.5 Gy per fraction was delivered every 2 weeks, and a total PTV dose of 6.5 Gy was prescribed. In Cohort 2, 1 Gy per fraction was delivered every two weeks, for a total of 13 Gy over 26 weeks. Starting on cycle 1 day 1, patients took 300 mg of aspirin by mouth once daily for four cycles. Eight patients were included in the translational analysis, namely three from the first dose cohort plus the first five from the second dose cohort. The trial did not randomize participants into treatment groups. Intravenous cyclophosphamide at 200 mg/m2 was administered every two weeks, one day ahead of each radiation and immunotherapy administration. Nivolumab and ipilimumab were both given intravenously, with nivolumab at a 240 mg flat dose every two weeks and ipilimumab at 1 mg/kg every six weeks.

The instrument was an Illumina HiSeq 2500. Superscript III and a set of TRAV- and TRBV-specific primers were used to synthesize first-strand cDNA, so that both TCRalpha and TCRbeta chains were covered. A roughly 21-cycle PCR with Phusion amplified the TCRs, pairing a constant-region primer with the adapter that was attached to the V primers. Isolated mRNA was amplified with the MessageAmp II aRNA Amplification Kit, using an approximately 15-hour in vitro transcription at 37°C. The Dynabeads mRNA DIRECT Purification Kit was used to isolate mRNA for TCR sequencing. A second roughly 25-cycle Phusion PCR added indexed Illumina adapters, and products were purified with AMPure XP beads. In the source study's methods: Custom Perl scripts pooled TCR sequences encoding the same protein, removed out-of-frame sequences and computed each clonotype's abundance. Any TCR sequence backed by just one read was left out of the analysis. Shannon entropy, Gini index, clonality, richness, and the frequency of TCRs shared between repertoires were included as repertoire metrics. TCRdb trimmed the raw reads at Q25, called clones with MiXCR and kept productive beta chains. Every CDR3 protein is listed once, alongside the most common genes and DNA of its rows. The V and J calls and clone size come from TCRdb's table, not from the authors' own analysis. The sample profile shows about 60,000 distinct CDR3 sequences; about 25% of them were found once. Of the sample, around 5% is held by the ten largest clones.

From the cysteine through the phenylalanine, the CDR3 covers 14 amino acids. Just the 42-base CDR3 DNA is kept, in frame starting at base 1. CDR1 and CDR2 were assigned from the germline V gene (reference sequence) as PRHDT and FYEKMQ. The meaning of the sample's time point label: before trial treatment. The donors took part in RACIN, a single-arm, phase I, dose-escalation trial that combined nivolumab, ipilimumab, aspirin, low-dose cyclophosphamide and low-dose radiotherapy. To be eligible, a patient needed to have an advanced solid tumor that was TIL-negative. On this clonotype itself: Its cognate antigen has yet to be identified. A far more abundant clone sits one base away, making this likely a read error.

Material: PBMCs, obtained before treatment. The clonotype originates from a male donor with prostate cancer. The chain uses TRBV13 and TRBJ1-1, and TRBD1 aligns with 7 junction nucleotides. The DNA is as follows: TGTGTCAGCCGTGCGGGACAGTTGAACACTGAAGCTTTCTTT. It codes for CVSRAGQLNTEAFF. With all but the CDR3 taken from the reference TRBV13 and TRBJ1-1 genes, the full variable domain is: AAGVIQSPRHLIKEKRETATLKCYPIPRHDTVYWYQQGPGQDPQFLISFYEKMQSDKGSIPDRFSAQQFSDYHSELNMSSLELGDSALYFCVSRAGQLNTEAFFGQGTRLTVV.